The 26 T cell receptor beta chains below come from one sample, sequenced in a study of pediatric ulcerative colitis. Sequenced by immunoSEQ multiplex PCR; TCRdb stores in-frame clones only, minus some. The data show approximately 15,000 clones, about 76% seen once. Rectal tissue came from one to two pinch biopsies taken at colonoscopy. Sequencing was carried out using gut tissue. The source is a girl aged 10-17 years with moderate ulcerative colitis.

The V and J genes are TRBV7-2 and TRBJ2-3, with 8 bases matching TRBD2. The CDR3 has 17 residues. Germline V gene lookup returns CDR1 SGHTA and CDR2 FQGNSA. The V gene end was trimmed by 2 bases and the J gene end by 4 bases; junction bases not matched to a gene: 11. CDR3 sequence (DNA): TGTGCCAGCAGCTTAATTCGGGGTAGCGGGGTTGCAGATACGCAGTATTTT. Translating gives CASSLIRGSGVADTQYF.

The rearrangement links TRBV19 to TRBJ2-2; D not resolved. The CDR3 runs 16 residues. Trimming took off 4 bases at V and 1 base at J, with 13 bases between the two ends. CDR1 is LNHDA, CDR2 SQIVND, per germline (reference sequence). The CDR3 DNA is TGTGCCAGTAGTAAGGTAGCAAGGAGGAACACCGGGGAGCTGTTTTTT. Amino acid sequence: CASSKVARRNTGELFF.

V and J are TRBV29-1 and TRBJ1-2, with a tentative D call TRBD1 (5 bases). This CDR3 contains 13 residues. V lost 6 bases, J lost 0 bases, and 11 bases lay in between. Germline CDR1 SQVTM, CDR2 ANQGSEA. CDR3 sequence reads: CSVGGVSNYGYTF. CDR3 sequence (DNA): TGCAGCGTGGGAGGGGTATCTAACTATGGCTACACCTTC.

This clone has a single count. The chain recombines TRBV30 with TRBJ2-7; 11 nucleotides line up with TRBD1. CDR1 is GTSNPN and CDR2 is SVGIG in the germline V gene (reference sequence). Trimming cost V 4 bases and J 7 bases; bases outside gene matches: 12. The CDR3 runs 15 residues. The CDR3, as DNA: TGTGCCTGGATTGGACAGGGGGCCCTTAAGTGGGAGCAGTACTTC. Its translation is CAWIGQGALKWEQYF.

This clone turned up a few times. The rearrangement links TRBV10-1 to TRBJ2-3, with D perhaps given as TRBD1 or TRBD2 (5 bases each). The V end lost 9 bases, the J end lost 0 bases, and 16 bases lay between the germline ends. Germline CDR1 and CDR2: WNHNN and SYGVQD (reference sequence). The CDR3 is made up of 15 amino acids. CDR3 sequence: CARGPGGASTDTQYF. CDR3 coding DNA: TGCGCCAGGGGACCTGGTGGTGCTAGCACAGATACGCAGTATTTT.

This chain uses TRBV23-1 with TRBJ1-2; possible D gene TRBD1, 5 bases. TRBV23-1 is flagged as an ORF with uncertain function. V was clipped by 3 bases and J by 5 bases, with 13 bases between them. CDR3 length: 14 residues. CDR3 bases: TGCGCCAGCAGTCATAACCCAGGGTGGTATGGCTACACCTTC. This gives the protein CASSHNPGWYGYTF.

The V gene is TRBV19, the J gene TRBJ1-4; D call uncertain. The CDR3 runs to 17 residues. CDR1 is LNHDA and CDR2 is SQIVND in the germline V gene (reference sequence). V lost 6 bases and J 5 bases, leaving 22 bases between the germline ends. This chain's CDR3 is CASSHHNPGPGNEKLFF. In DNA form, the CDR3 reads TGTGCCAGTAGCCACCACAACCCAGGCCCGGGGAATGAAAAACTGTTTTTT. The whole variable domain, remainder taken from reference TRBV19 and TRBJ1-4, is DGGITQSPKYLFRKEGQNVTLSCEQNLNHDAMYWYRQDPGQGLRLIYYSQIVNDFQKGDIAEGYSVSREKKESFPLTVTSAQKNPTAFYLCASSHHNPGPGNEKLFFGSGTQLSVL.

The chain is built from TRBV6-1 and TRBJ1-1, with D unresolved. Looked up from germline, CDR1 is MNHNS and CDR2 is SASEGT. The CDR3 contains 15 residues. V was trimmed by 4 bases and J by 4 bases, leaving 16 bases between them. CDR3 region: CASSVRRDWRTEAFF. CDR3 nucleotide sequence: TGTGCCAGCAGTGTCAGGCGGGATTGGCGCACTGAAGCTTTCTTT.

V is TRBV10-3 and J is TRBJ2-2, with a weak D call TRBD2 (6 bases). CDR3 length: 13 residues. Trimming removed 4 bases from V and 6 bases from J, with 9 bases in between. Looked up from germline, CDR1 is ENHRY and CDR2 is SYGVKD. CDR3 region: CAISVREPGELFF. DNA for the CDR3: TGTGCCATCAGTGTACGGGAGCCCGGGGAGCTGTTTTTT.

The J gene is TRBJ2-7, the V gene TRBV4-3; TRBD2 matches at 10 bases. The V gene end was trimmed by 3 bases and the J gene end by 4 bases; junction bases not matched to a gene: 6. The V gene's germline CDR1 is LGHNA and CDR2 YSLEER. CDR3 length equals 15 residues. The CDR3 sequence: CASSQGTGLAYEQYF. CDR3 coding DNA: TGCGCCAGCAGCCAGGGTACGGGACTAGCGTACGAGCAGTACTTC.

CDR3 bases: TGTGCCATCAGTGTAGGAGGTGCGAACACTGAAGCTTTCTTT. Protein sequence: CAISVGGANTEAFF. The rearrangement links TRBV10-3 to TRBJ1-1, with no clear D. Germline CDR1 reads ENHRY; CDR2 reads SYGVKD. V gave up 4 bases and J gave up 1 base, with 10 bases separating them. The CDR3 runs 14 residues.

This clone was detected only a few times. The chain combines TRBV4-2 with TRBJ2-2, with D possibly being TRBD2 (5 bases). In germline, CDR1 is LGHNA, CDR2 YNFKEQ. Between the trimmed V and J ends, which lost 2 bases and 6 bases, there was a span of 13 bases. The CDR3 loop spans 15 amino acids. The chain's CDR3 is CASSQLASSAGELFF. CDR3 in DNA: TGTGCCAGCAGCCAATTGGCTAGCTCTGCCGGGGAGCTGTTTTTT.

The chain combines TRBV5-1 with TRBJ2-7; 8 bases line up with TRBD2. V was clipped by 0 bases and J by 0 bases; unmatched bases: 5. From germline, CDR1 is SGHRS and CDR2 YFSETQ. This CDR3 region has 16 residues. The CDR3 loop is CASSLVSSGSSYEQYF. Written as DNA, the CDR3 is TGCGCCAGCAGCTTGGTATCCAGCGGGAGCTCCTACGAGCAGTACTTC.

V usage is TRBV6-5 and J usage is TRBJ1-2, with TRBD1 identical over 7 bases. CDR3 size: 13 residues. Germline V gives CDR1 MNHEY, CDR2 SVGAGI. V lost 10 bases to trimming and J lost 4 bases; unmatched junction nucleotides: 9. CDR3 DNA: TGTGCCACCCAGGGGGGGTCTCCCTATGGCTACACCTTC. As protein: CATQGGSPYGYTF.

V usage is TRBV11-1 and J usage is TRBJ2-3; D might be TRBD1 (6 bases). CDR3 size: 14 residues. CDR1 and CDR2 (germline): SGHAT, FQDESV (reference sequence). V dropped 5 bases and J dropped 5 bases, with 14 bases sitting between them. CDR3 DNA: TGTGCCAGCAGCGCACAGGGTTCAGAAGATACGCAGTATTTT. Its translation: CASSAQGSEDTQYF.

The chain employs TRBV2 and TRBJ1-1; 7 bases map to TRBD1. The CDR3 totals 13 residues. V was clipped by 6 bases and J by 4 bases; unmatched bases: 5. Germline CDR1 reads SNHLY; CDR2 reads FYNNEI. The CDR3 protein is CASSSDRATEAFF. The CDR3 DNA reads TGTGCCAGCAGCTCAGACAGGGCCACTGAAGCTTTCTTT.

This clone was picked up one time. V is TRBV6-6 and J is TRBJ1-3, with D possibly TRBD1 on 6 matching bases. Between the trimmed V and J ends, which lost 2 bases and 4 bases, there was a span of 12 bases. This CDR3 is built from 15 residues. CDR1 and CDR2 (germline): MNHNY, SVGAGI (reference sequence). In nucleotides, the CDR3 is TGTGCCAGCAGTTACCCCCAGGGGCGGGGAAACACCATATATTTT. This sequence encodes CASSYPQGRGNTIYF.

The CDR3 nucleotides read TGTGCCACCAGCGGACAGCCGGACACTGAAGCTTTCTTT. This encodes CATSGQPDTEAFF. J is TRBJ1-1 and V is TRBV15; possible D gene TRBD1, 6 bases. CDR3 length: 13 residues. CDR1 and CDR2 from the germline V gene are LNHNV and YYDKDF (reference sequence). Trimming removed 5 bases from V and 3 bases from J, with 10 bases in between.

CDR3 loop: CAWTTFRVQTGDEQFF. The DNA of the CDR3 is TGTGCCTGGACTACTTTCAGGGTCCAAACAGGAGATGAGCAGTTCTTC. V is TRBV30 and J is TRBJ2-1; D might be TRBD1 (5 bases). The CDR3 runs to 16 residues. Trimming left V 4 bases short and J 8 bases short, with 24 bases between. Germline CDR1 reads GTSNPN; CDR2 reads SVGIG (reference sequence).

V usage is TRBV28 and J usage is TRBJ1-1; no firm D call. This CDR3 is 13 amino acids long. Germline values: CDR1 MDHEN, CDR2 SYDVKM. The V gene lost 8 bases and the J gene lost 1 base, with 11 bases spanning the gap. CDR3 residues: CASWTDTNTEAFF. CDR3 DNA sequence: TGTGCCAGCTGGACGGATACGAACACTGAAGCTTTCTTT.

The chain has TRBV10-2 and TRBJ2-3; D is perhaps TRBD1 (5 bases). V lost 6 bases and J lost 1, with 8 bases in between. Germline CDR1 reads WSHSY; CDR2 reads SAAADI. The CDR3 consists of 13 residues. In DNA form, the CDR3 reads TGCGCCAGCAGGGAGACAGGCACAGATACGCAGTATTTT. Its translation: CASRETGTDTQYF.

The CDR3 region is CASTPAPGNTEAFF. The CDR3 DNA sequence: TGTGCCAGCACCCCGGCCCCAGGGAACACTGAAGCTTTCTTT. The rearrangement links TRBV6-4 to TRBJ1-1, with no clear D. The CDR3 loop spans 14 amino acids. Trimming removed 7 bases from V and 1 base from J, with 13 bases in between. The germline CDR1 and CDR2 sequences are MRHNA and SNTAGT.

The genes are TRBV11-2 and TRBJ1-3; D is unclear. Per the germline V gene, CDR1 is SGHAT and CDR2 is FQNNGV. The CDR3 loop spans 16 amino acids. V lost 1 base, J lost 5 bases, and 15 bases lay in between. This CDR3 reads CASSLVPGRGRNTIYF. Written as DNA, the CDR3 is TGTGCCAGCAGCTTAGTACCCGGGCGTGGGAGAAACACCATATATTTT.

The chain carries TRBV13 and TRBJ1-3; unclear D gene. V shed 2 bases and J shed 4 bases, with 6 bases lying between them. CDR3 length: 13 amino acids. From germline, CDR1 is PRHDT and CDR2 FYEKMQ (reference sequence). CDR3 coding DNA: TGTGCCAGCAGCTTATACGGGGGAAACACCATATATTTT. This gives the protein CASSLYGGNTIYF.

This clone is judged medium-sized. V and J are TRBV5-1 and TRBJ1-1; unclear D gene. Germline values: CDR1 SGHRS, CDR2 YFSETQ. The CDR3 is made up of 13 amino acids. V lost 5 bases and J lost 5, with 13 bases in between. The CDR3 coding sequence is TGCGCCAGCAGTGGCGGGGTGAGGACTGAAGCTTTCTTT. It codes for CASSGGVRTEAFF.

Notes on this clone: Other DNA sequences in this specimen translate into the identical CDR3. The chain couples TRBV20-1 to TRBJ2-7; unclear D gene. V lost 3 bases to trimming and J lost 3 bases, with 6 bases between them. The CDR3 extends over 11 amino acids. Germline V gene lookup returns CDR1 DFQATT and CDR2 SNEGSKA (reference sequence). As DNA, the CDR3 is TGCAGTGCTAGTAAGCTCTACGAGCAGTACTTC. This codes for CSASKLYEQYF.